What follows describes a single T cell receptor beta chain. The data are from a study of technical replicates of blood from a few donors. V trimming: 5 bases; J trimming: 7 bases; junction bases outside the gene matches: 17. The germline gives CDR1 SGHTA, CDR2 FQGNSA. The CDR3 spans 16 residues. Measured with immunoSEQ multiplex PCR; TCRdb has only the in-frame clones, and not every one. The data show about 100,000 clones, 95% seen once. Specimen: T cells isolated from PBMCs. The sequence was obtained from a human donor in good health. The chain carries TRBV7-2 and TRBJ2-7; 7 nucleotides match TRBD2. The CDR3 region is CASSLLGTTFSREQYF. The CDR3 DNA reads as TGTGCCAGCAGCCTTCTAGGGACTACTTTCTCCCGAGAGCAGTACTTC.